Presented here are 24 T cell receptor beta chains from one specimen sequenced in a study of T cell changes during pregnancy in multiple sclerosis. Here immunoSEQ multiplex PCR was the method, and the copy in TCRdb shows in-frame clones only, minus some. Of 45,000 to 55,000 clones in the sample, over 80% are singletons; the top ten hold roughly 0.85%. The sequencing used CD4+ T cells from peripheral blood mononuclear cells, collected in the second trimester of pregnancy. The receptor set was obtained from a female donor in good health, enrolled as a control in a pregnancy study.

The rearrangement links TRBV5-4 to TRBJ1-2, with a possible D match to TRBD1 (6 bases). Trimming removed 0 bases at V and 7 bases at J, with 13 bases between. The V gene's germline CDR1 is SGHNT and CDR2 YYREEE (reference sequence). CDR3 length: 14 amino acids. The CDR3 nucleotides are TGTGCCAGCAGCTTGGAAACAGGGAATGGTGGCTACACCTTC. It codes for CASSLETGNGGYTF.

The CDR3 DNA reads TGTGCCAGCAGCCCAAATAGCGGGAGGGCCGGGGAGACCCAGTACTTC. It codes for CASSPNSGRAGETQYF. The chain has TRBV5-4 and TRBJ2-5, with 11 bases matching TRBD2. This CDR3 is built from 16 residues. With V trimmed by 4 bases and J by 5 bases, 10 bases remained unmatched. Germline assignment: CDR1 SGHNT and CDR2 YYREEE (reference sequence).

V is TRBV5-1 and J is TRBJ2-2, with D tentatively TRBD2 (6 bases). There are 14 residues in the CDR3. V was clipped by 1 base and J by 4 bases, with 8 bases between them. The germline V gene has CDR1 SGHRS and CDR2 YFSETQ. Written as DNA, the CDR3 is TGCGCCAGCAGCTTGCAGGGAGGCACCGGGGAGCTGTTTTTT. Protein: CASSLQGGTGELFF.

The V call is TRBV7-9, the J call TRBJ1-1; D might be TRBD1 (6 bases). This CDR3 has 14 residues. CDR1 and CDR2 (germline): SEHNR, FQNEAQ (reference sequence). Trimming took 3 bases from V and 1 from J, leaving 9 bases between them. In DNA, the CDR3 is TGTGCCAGCAGCTTTTACAGGGAGAACACTGAAGCTTTCTTT. Protein: CASSFYRENTEAFF.

The chain has TRBV5-5 and TRBJ1-4; unclear D gene. V dropped 1 base and J dropped 7 bases, with 8 bases sitting between them. Germline V gene data show CDR1 as SGHKS and CDR2 as YYEKEE (reference sequence). This CDR3 has 13 residues. The CDR3 sequence is CASSLLAPEKLFF. CDR3 DNA: TGTGCCAGCAGCTTGTTGGCACCTGAAAAACTGTTTTTT.

The rearrangement uses TRBV28 and TRBJ2-7, with TRBD1 matching 9 bases. Germline V gives CDR1 MDHEN, CDR2 SYDVKM. Trimming took 4 bases from V and 3 from J; bases not matched to a gene: 7. The CDR3 has 15 amino acids. This CDR3 reads CASSSTGTGNYEQYF. CDR3 bases: TGTGCCAGCAGTTCCACCGGGACAGGGAACTACGAGCAGTACTTC.

The chain has TRBV11-1 and TRBJ1-6; D is uncertain. CDR3 length: 16 amino acids. Germline lookup yields CDR1 SGHAT and CDR2 FQDESV (reference sequence). Trimming removed 5 bases from V and 5 bases from J, with 16 bases in between. CDR3 in amino acids: CASSPPGSSNNSPLHF. The CDR3 bases are TGTGCCAGCAGCCCACCCGGTTCCTCAAATAATTCACCCCTCCACTTT.

The chain uses TRBV5-1 and TRBJ2-2, with no clear D. CDR1 and CDR2 from the germline V gene are SGHRS and YFSETQ. V was clipped by 6 bases and J by 4 bases, with 4 bases between them. The CDR3 totals 11 residues. CDR3: CASTRTGELFF. CDR3 nucleotides: TGCGCCAGCACCCGCACCGGGGAGCTGTTTTTT.

V gene TRBV4-1 combines with J gene TRBJ2-1; tentatively, D is TRBD2 (7 bases). The CDR3 sequence is 20 residues long. The germline V gene has CDR1 MGHRA and CDR2 YSYEKL. The ends were cut back, 1 base at V and 4 bases at J, with 26 bases in the middle. CDR3 nucleotides: TGCGCCAGCAGCCAAGGGGGGGCGGCTAGCGGAAAACACCTTTACAATGAGCAGTTCTTC. This codes for CASSQGGAASGKHLYNEQFF.

This chain links TRBV28 with TRBJ1-4; D is unclear. The V and J ends lost 1 base and 7 bases respectively, with 16 bases between them. From germline, CDR1 is MDHEN and CDR2 SYDVKM. This CDR3 is 16 amino acids long. CDR3 sequence: CASSLLDSAISEKLFF. DNA for the CDR3: TGTGCCAGCAGTTTATTAGATAGCGCGATTAGTGAAAAACTGTTTTTT. The whole variable domain, remainder taken from reference TRBV28 and TRBJ1-4, is DVKVTQSSRYLVKRTGEKVFLECVQDMDHENMFWYRQDPGLGLRLIYFSYDVKMKEKGDIPEGYSVSREKKERFSLILESASTNQTSMYLCASSLLDSAISEKLFFGSGTQLSVL.

The V and J genes are TRBV6-6 and TRBJ1-6; no clear D gene. Per the germline V gene, CDR1 is MNHNY and CDR2 is SVGAGI (reference sequence). The CDR3 sequence is 15 residues long. V was cut by 7 bases and J by 18 bases, with 28 bases left in between. CDR3 in DNA: TGTGCCAGCAAACAAATGCGAGGAATGGGAGTCGGAACCCACTTT. Residues: CASKQMRGMGVGTHF.

This chain uses TRBV7-9 with TRBJ1-1, with D perhaps TRBD1 (5 bases). The CDR3 spans 16 residues. Trimming pared 2 bases from V and 3 bases from J, leaving 16 bases between. CDR1 and CDR2 from the germline V gene are SEHNR and FQNEAQ (reference sequence). CDR3 sequence reads: CASSLTKEGGDTEAFF. Here the CDR3 DNA reads TGTGCCAGCAGCTTAACTAAGGAGGGAGGGGACACTGAAGCTTTCTTT. Complete variable domain (other parts from reference TRBV7-9 and TRBJ1-1): DTGVSQNPRHKITKRGQNVTFRCDPISEHNRLYWYRQTLGQGPEFLTYFQNEAQLEKSRLLSDRFSAERPKGSFSTLEIQRTEQGDSAMYLCASSLTKEGGDTEAFFGQGTRLTVV.

The chain has TRBV27 and TRBJ2-7; D unresolved. With 3 bases removed from V and 1 base from J, the gap between germline ends came to 19 bases. CDR3 length equals 17 residues. CDR1 and CDR2 from the germline V gene are MNHEY and SMNVEV (reference sequence). The chain's CDR3 is CASSFASVGMKSYEQYF. The DNA for the CDR3 is TGTGCCAGCAGTTTTGCGAGTGTGGGCATGAAGTCCTACGAGCAGTACTTC.

This sequence joins TRBV29-1 and TRBJ2-1; 7 bases align to TRBD2. The V gene end was trimmed by 5 bases and the J gene end by 10 bases; junction bases not matched to a gene: 11. Germline lookup yields CDR1 SQVTM and CDR2 ANQGSEA. The CDR3 contains 13 residues. CDR3 loop: CSVLGLRGEEQFF. Here the CDR3 DNA reads TGCAGCGTTCTTGGACTCCGGGGGGAGGAGCAGTTCTTC.

The chain combines TRBV5-1 with TRBJ1-3; possibly TRBD1 for D (6 bases). The length of the CDR3 is 15 residues. The germline V gene has CDR1 SGHRS and CDR2 YFSETQ. V gave up 4 bases and J gave up 0 bases, with 11 bases separating them. The CDR3 nucleotides are TGCGCCAGCAGCAGGGGACAAACCTCTGGAAACACCATATATTTT. Its translation: CASSRGQTSGNTIYF. The full variable domain, in which reference TRBV5-1 and TRBJ1-3 provide the parts outside the CDR3, is KAGVTQTPRYLIKTRGQQVTLSCSPISGHRSVSWYQQTPGQGLQFLFEYFSETQRNKGNFPGRFSGRQFSNSRSEMNVSTLELGDSALYLCASSRGQTSGNTIYFGEGSWLTVV.

The rearrangement links TRBV2 to TRBJ2-4, with 8 bases fitting TRBD2. The junction had 7 bases not matched to a gene; V was cut back by 5 bases and J by 1 base. Germline V CDR1 and CDR2: SNHLY, FYNNEI. The CDR3 extends over 16 amino acids. In DNA, the CDR3 is TGTGCCAGCAGTCCCCTAGCGGGTAGGGCCAAAAACATTCAGTACTTC. Its protein product is CASSPLAGRAKNIQYF. Filled out from reference TRBV2 and TRBJ2-4, the complete variable domain reads EPEVTQTPSHQVTQMGQEVILRCVPISNHLYFYWYRQILGQKVEFLVSFYNNEISEKSEIFDDQFSVERPDGSNFTLKIRSTKLEDSAMYFCASSPLAGRAKNIQYFGAGTRLSVL.

V usage is TRBV5-6 and J usage is TRBJ1-2; 9 bases agree with TRBD1. V lost 2 bases to trimming and J lost 10 bases; unmatched junction nucleotides: 18. This CDR3 is 17 amino acids long. Germline CDR1 SGHDT, CDR2 YYEEEE. The chain's CDR3 is CASSLGDRAILYISYTF. CDR3 DNA: TGTGCCAGCAGCTTAGGGGACAGGGCAATCCTCTATATCTCCTACACCTTC.

The V gene is TRBV9, the J gene TRBJ2-1; 10 bases line up with TRBD1. The germline gives CDR1 SGDLS, CDR2 YYNGEE. This CDR3 is built from 15 residues. The ends lost 0 bases at V and 7 bases at J; junction bases unmatched: 4. The CDR3 DNA sequence: TGTGCCAGCAGCGTAGTTGGGACAGGGGTAAATGAGCAGTTCTTC. Translating it yields CASSVVGTGVNEQFF.

This chain connects TRBV4-2 to TRBJ2-7; 9 bases map to TRBD2. In germline, CDR1 is LGHNA, CDR2 YNFKEQ. Trimming took 3 bases from V and 2 from J; bases not matched to a gene: 5. This CDR3 region has 15 residues. The CDR3, as DNA: TGTGCCAGCAGCCATTCCCGGACTAGCGCCTACGAGCAGTACTTC. It is translated as CASSHSRTSAYEQYF.

V gene TRBV18 combines with J gene TRBJ2-3; 7 bases agree with TRBD2. V shed 0 bases, J shed 0 bases, and the junction held 3 bases outside the gene matches. Germline V gives CDR1 KGHSH, CDR2 LQKENI. There are 16 residues in the CDR3. Written as DNA, the CDR3 is TGTGCCAGCTCACCACCGATTAGCGGGAGCACAGATACGCAGTATTTT. This gives the protein CASSPPISGSTDTQYF.

This chain joins TRBV19 and TRBJ1-1; D unclear. V lost 7 bases and J 4 bases, leaving 19 bases between the germline ends. This CDR3 has 15 residues. CDR1 LNHDA and CDR2 SQIVND come from the germline V gene (reference sequence). Here the CDR3 DNA reads TGTGCCAGTATCGCCCCGGGGAGGGTGGGCACTGAAGCTTTCTTT. Translation: CASIAPGRVGTEAFF.

This clone was recorded once. The gene calls are TRBV10-3 and TRBJ2-2, with a weak D call TRBD1 (5 bases). From germline, CDR1 is ENHRY and CDR2 SYGVKD. This CDR3 contains 15 residues. V gave up 4 bases and J gave up 4 bases, with 13 bases separating them. CDR3: CAISGRGQGTGELFF. The CDR3 DNA follows: TGTGCCATCAGTGGCCGTGGGCAGGGCACCGGGGAGCTGTTTTTT.

The rearrangement links TRBV7-2 to TRBJ1-2; D ambiguous. Germline loops: CDR1 SGHTA, CDR2 FQGNSA. The CDR3 consists of 14 residues. V gave up 2 bases and J gave up 1 base, with 8 bases separating them. The CDR3 spells CASSLSPGNYGYTF. Here the CDR3 DNA reads TGTGCCAGCAGCTTAAGCCCGGGTAACTATGGCTACACCTTC. Together with reference TRBV7-2 and TRBJ1-2, the CDR3 gives the full variable domain: GAGVSQSPSNKVTEKGKDVELRCDPISGHTALYWYRQSLGQGLEFLIYFQGNSAPDKSGLPSDRFSAERTGGSVSTLTIQRTQQEDSAVYLCASSLSPGNYGYTFGSGTRLTVV.

The chain has TRBV7-9 and TRBJ2-3, with 7 positions matching TRBD1. Germline V lookup: CDR1 SEHNR, CDR2 FQNEAQ (reference sequence). This CDR3 spans 13 amino acids. The V gene end was trimmed by 7 bases and the J gene end by 4 bases; junction bases not matched to a gene: 5. DNA of the CDR3: TGTGCCAGCAACAGAGGGGGCGCAGATACGCAGTATTTT. It translates to CASNRGGADTQYF.